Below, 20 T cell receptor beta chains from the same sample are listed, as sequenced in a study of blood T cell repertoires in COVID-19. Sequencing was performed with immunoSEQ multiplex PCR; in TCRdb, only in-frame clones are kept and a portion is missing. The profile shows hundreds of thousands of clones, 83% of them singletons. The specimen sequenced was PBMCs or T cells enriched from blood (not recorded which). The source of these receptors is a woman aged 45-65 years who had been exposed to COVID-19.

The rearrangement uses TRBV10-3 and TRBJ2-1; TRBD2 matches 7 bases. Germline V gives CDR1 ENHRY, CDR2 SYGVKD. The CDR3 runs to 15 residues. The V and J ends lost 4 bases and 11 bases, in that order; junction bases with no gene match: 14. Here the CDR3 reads CAISAQLAPEAQQFF. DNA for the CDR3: TGTGCCATCAGTGCCCAACTAGCGCCCGAGGCGCAGCAGTTCTTC.

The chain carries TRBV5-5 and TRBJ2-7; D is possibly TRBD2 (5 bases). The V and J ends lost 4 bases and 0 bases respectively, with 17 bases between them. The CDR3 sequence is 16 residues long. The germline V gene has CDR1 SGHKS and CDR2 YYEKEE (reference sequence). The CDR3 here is CASSHLLGRFSYEQYF. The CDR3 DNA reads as TGTGCCAGCAGCCACCTACTAGGAAGGTTCTCCTACGAGCAGTACTTC.

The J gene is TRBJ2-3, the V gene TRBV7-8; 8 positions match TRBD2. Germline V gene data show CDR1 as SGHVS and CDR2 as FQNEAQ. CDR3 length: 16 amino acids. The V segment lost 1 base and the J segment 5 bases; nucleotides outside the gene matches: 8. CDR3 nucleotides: TGTGCCAGCAGCTTAGATGAAGGACTAGCTATAGATACGCAGTATTTT. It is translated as CASSLDEGLAIDTQYF. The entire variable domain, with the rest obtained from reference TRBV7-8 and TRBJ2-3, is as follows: GAGVSQSPRYKVAKRGQDVALRCDPISGHVSLFWYQQALGQGPEFLTYFQNEAQLDKSGLPSDRFFAERPEGSVSTLKIQRTQQEDSAVYLCASSLDEGLAIDTQYFGPGTRLTVL.

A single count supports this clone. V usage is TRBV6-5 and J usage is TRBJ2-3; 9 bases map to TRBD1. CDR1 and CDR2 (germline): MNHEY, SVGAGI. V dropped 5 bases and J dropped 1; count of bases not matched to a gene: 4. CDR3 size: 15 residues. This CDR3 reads CASSPGTGRTDTQYF. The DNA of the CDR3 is TGTGCCAGCAGTCCCGGGACAGGGCGCACAGATACGCAGTATTTT.

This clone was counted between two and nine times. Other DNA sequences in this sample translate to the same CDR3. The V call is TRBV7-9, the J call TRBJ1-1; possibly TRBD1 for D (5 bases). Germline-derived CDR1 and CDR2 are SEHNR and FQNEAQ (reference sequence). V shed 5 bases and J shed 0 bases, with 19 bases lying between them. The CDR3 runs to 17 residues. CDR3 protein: CASSPDLDQGMNTEAFF. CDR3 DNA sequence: TGTGCCAGCAGCCCAGATCTTGACCAGGGCATGAACACTGAAGCTTTCTTT.

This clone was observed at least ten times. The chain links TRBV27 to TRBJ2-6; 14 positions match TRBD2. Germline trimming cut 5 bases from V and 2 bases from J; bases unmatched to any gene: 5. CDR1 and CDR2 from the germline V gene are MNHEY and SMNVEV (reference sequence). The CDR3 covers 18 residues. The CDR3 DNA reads TGTGCCAGCAGTAGGACTAGCGGGGGGTTAGCTGGGGCCAACGTCCTGACTTTC. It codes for CASSRTSGGLAGANVLTF. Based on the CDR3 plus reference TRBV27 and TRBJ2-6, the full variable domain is EAQVTQNPRYLITVTGKKLTVTCSQNMNHEYMSWYRQDPGLGLRQIYYSMNVEVTDKGDVPEGYKVSRKEKRNFPLILESPSPNQTSLYFCASSRTSGGLAGANVLTFGAGSRLTVL.

The CDR3 DNA follows: TGTGCCTGGAGTTTCAGGGGGCCTATGAACACTGAAGCTTTCTTT. As protein: CAWSFRGPMNTEAFF. The rearrangement joins TRBV30 to TRBJ1-1; 8 bases line up with TRBD1. The CDR3 consists of 15 residues. CDR1 GTSNPN and CDR2 SVGIG come from the germline V gene (reference sequence). V trimming: 2 bases; J trimming: 0 bases; junction bases outside the gene matches: 5.

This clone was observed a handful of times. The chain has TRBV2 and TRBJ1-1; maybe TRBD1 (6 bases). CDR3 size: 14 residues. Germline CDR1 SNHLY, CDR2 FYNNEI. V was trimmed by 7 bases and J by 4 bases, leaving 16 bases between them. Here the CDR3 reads CASNLRGVGTEAFF. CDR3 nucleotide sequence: TGTGCCAGCAACCTCAGGGGCGTCGGCACTGAAGCTTTCTTT. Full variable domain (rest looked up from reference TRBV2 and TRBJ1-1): EPEVTQTPSHQVTQMGQEVILRCVPISNHLYFYWYRQILGQKVEFLVSFYNNEISEKSEIFDDQFSVERPDGSNFTLKIRSTKLEDSAMYFCASNLRGVGTEAFFGQGTRLTVV.

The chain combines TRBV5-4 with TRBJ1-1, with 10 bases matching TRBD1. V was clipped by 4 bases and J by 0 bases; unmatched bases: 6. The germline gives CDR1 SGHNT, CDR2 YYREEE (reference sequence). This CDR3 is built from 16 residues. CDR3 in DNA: TGTGCCAGCAGCCTTGGACAGGGGGAAGTGAACACTGAAGCTTTCTTT. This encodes CASSLGQGEVNTEAFF.

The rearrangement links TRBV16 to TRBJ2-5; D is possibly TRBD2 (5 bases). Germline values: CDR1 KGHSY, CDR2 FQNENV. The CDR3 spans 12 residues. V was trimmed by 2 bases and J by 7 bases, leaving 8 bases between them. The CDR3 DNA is TGTGCCAGCAGCCAACCCAGCGGGACCCAGTACTTC. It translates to CASSQPSGTQYF.

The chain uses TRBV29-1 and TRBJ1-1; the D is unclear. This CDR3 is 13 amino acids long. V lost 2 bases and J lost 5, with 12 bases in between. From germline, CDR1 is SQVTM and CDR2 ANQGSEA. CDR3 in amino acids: CSVEREGRTEAFF. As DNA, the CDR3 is TGCAGCGTTGAACGGGAAGGGAGGACTGAAGCTTTCTTT.

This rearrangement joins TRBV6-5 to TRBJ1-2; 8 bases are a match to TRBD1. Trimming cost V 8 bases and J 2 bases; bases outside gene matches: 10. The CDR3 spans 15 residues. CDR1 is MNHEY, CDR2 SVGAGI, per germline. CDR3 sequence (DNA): TGTGCCAGCCGACAGGGGTTAATGGAAAACTATGGCTACACCTTC. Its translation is CASRQGLMENYGYTF.

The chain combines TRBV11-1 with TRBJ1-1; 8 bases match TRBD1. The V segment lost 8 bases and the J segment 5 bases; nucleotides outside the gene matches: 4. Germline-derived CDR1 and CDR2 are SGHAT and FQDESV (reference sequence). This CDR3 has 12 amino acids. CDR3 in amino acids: CASGQGATEAFF. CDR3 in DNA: TGTGCCAGCGGTCAGGGGGCTACTGAAGCTTTCTTT.

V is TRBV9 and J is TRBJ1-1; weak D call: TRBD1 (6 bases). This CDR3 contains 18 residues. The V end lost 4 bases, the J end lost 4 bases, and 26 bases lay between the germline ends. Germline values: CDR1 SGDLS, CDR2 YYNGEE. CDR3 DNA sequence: TGTGCCAGCAGCCCTAAGGGGGACACCTACTCACGATTCACTGAAGCTTTCTTT. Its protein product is CASSPKGDTYSRFTEAFF.

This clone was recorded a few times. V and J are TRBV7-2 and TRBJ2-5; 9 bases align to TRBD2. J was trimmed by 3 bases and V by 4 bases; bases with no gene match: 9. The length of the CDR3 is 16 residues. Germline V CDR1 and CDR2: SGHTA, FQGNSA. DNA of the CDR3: TGTGCCAGCAGCTCCCTCGGAGCGGGGGGCAAAGAGACCCAGTACTTC. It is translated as CASSSLGAGGKETQYF. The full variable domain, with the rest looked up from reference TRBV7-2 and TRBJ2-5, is GAGVSQSPSNKVTEKGKDVELRCDPISGHTALYWYRQSLGQGLEFLIYFQGNSAPDKSGLPSDRFSAERTGGSVSTLTIQRTQQEDSAVYLCASSSLGAGGKETQYFGPGTRLLVL.

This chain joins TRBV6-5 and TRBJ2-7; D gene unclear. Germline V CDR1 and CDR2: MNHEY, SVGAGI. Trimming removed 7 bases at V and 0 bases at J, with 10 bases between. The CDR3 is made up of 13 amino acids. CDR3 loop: CASTAPGSYEQYF. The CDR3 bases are TGTGCCAGCACTGCTCCAGGCTCCTACGAGCAGTACTTC.

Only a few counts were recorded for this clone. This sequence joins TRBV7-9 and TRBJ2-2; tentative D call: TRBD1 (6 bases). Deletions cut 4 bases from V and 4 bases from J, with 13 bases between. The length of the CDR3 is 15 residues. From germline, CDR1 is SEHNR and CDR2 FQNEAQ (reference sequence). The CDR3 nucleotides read TGTGCCAGCAGCTCCACAGGGTTGGGCACCGGGGAGCTGTTTTTT. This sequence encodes CASSSTGLGTGELFF.

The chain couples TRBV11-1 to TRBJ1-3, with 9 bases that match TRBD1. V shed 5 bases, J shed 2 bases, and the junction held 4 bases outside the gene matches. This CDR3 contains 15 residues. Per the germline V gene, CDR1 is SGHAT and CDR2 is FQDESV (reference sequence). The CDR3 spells CASSLDRGPGNTIYF. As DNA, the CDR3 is TGTGCCAGCAGCCTGGACAGGGGTCCTGGAAACACCATATATTTT.

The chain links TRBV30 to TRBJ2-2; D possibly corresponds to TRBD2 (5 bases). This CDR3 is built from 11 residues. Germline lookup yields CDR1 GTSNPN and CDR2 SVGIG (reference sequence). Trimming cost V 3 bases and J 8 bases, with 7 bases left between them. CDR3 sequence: CAWSRTGELFF. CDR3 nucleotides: TGTGCCTGGAGCCGGACTGGGGAGCTGTTTTTT.

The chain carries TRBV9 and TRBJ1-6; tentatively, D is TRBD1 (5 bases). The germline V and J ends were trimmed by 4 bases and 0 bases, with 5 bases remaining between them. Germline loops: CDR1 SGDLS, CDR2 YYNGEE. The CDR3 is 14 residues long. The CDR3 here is CASSQGSYNSPLHF. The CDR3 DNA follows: TGTGCCAGCAGCCAGGGCTCCTATAATTCACCCCTCCACTTT.